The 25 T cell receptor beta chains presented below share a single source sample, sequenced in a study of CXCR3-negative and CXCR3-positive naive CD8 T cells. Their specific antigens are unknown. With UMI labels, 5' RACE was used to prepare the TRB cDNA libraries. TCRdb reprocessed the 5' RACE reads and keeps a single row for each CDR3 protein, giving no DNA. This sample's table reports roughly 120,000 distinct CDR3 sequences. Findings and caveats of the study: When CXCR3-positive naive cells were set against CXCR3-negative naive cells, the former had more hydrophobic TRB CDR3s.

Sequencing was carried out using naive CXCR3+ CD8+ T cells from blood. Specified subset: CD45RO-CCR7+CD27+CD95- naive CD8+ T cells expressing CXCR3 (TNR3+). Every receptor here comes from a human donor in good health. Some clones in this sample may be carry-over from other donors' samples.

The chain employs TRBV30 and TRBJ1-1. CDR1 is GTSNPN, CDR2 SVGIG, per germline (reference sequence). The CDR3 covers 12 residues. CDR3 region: CAVDRTLTEAFF.

The CDR3 sequence: CASSLSGTGVTGELFF. This rearrangement joins TRBV4-1 to TRBJ2-2; TCRdb returns TRBD1, unconfirmable since there is no DNA. CDR1 is MGHRA and CDR2 is YSYEKL in the germline V gene. The length of the CDR3 is 16 residues.

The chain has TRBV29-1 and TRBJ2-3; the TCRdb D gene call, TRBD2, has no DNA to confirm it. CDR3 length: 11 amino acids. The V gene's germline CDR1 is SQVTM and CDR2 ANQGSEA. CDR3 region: CSVELAGKQYF.

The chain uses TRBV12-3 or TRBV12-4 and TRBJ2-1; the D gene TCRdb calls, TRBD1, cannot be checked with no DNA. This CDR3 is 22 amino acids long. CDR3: CASARDRPGTTATVSSYNEQFF.

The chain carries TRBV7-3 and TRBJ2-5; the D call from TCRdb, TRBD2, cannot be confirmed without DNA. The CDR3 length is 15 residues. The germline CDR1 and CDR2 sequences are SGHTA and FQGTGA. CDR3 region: CASSSSGGREETQYF.

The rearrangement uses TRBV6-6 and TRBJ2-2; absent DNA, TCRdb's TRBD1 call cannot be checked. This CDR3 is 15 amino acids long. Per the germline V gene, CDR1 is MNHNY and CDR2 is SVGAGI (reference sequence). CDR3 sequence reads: CASSPTGAGTGELFF.

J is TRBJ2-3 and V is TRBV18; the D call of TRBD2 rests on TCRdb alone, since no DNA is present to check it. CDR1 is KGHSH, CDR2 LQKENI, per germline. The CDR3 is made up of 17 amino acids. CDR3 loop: CASSPDLVAFLTDTQYF. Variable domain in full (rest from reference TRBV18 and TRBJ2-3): NAGVMQNPRHLVRRRGQEARLRCSPMKGHSHVYWYRQLPEEGLKFMVYLQKENIIDESGMPKERFSAEFPKEGPSILRIQQVVRGDSAAYFCASSPDLVAFLTDTQYFGPGTRLTVL.

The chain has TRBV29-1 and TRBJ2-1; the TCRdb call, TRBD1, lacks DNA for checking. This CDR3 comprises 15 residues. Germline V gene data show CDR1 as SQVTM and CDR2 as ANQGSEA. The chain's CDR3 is CSVEDPGGVYNEQFF.

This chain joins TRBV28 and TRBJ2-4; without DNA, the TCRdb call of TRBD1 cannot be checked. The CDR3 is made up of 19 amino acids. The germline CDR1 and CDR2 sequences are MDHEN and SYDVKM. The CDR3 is CASSQAGTGSYFDKNIQYF.

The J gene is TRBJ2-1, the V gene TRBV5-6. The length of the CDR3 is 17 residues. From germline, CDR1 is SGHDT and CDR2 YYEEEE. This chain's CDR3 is CASSLGRTEDYYNEQFF.

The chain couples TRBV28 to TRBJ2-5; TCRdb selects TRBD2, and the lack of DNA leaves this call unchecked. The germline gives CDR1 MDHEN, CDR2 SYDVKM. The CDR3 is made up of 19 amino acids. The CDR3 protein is CASSFPSELSGTAKETQYF.

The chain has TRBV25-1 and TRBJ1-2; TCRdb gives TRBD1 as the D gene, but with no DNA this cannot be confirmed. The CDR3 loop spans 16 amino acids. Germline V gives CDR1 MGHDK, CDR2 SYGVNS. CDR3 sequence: CASSLRTGGHRDGYTF.

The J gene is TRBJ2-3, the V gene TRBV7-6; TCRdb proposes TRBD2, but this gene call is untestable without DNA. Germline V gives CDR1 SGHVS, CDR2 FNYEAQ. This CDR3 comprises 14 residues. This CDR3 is CASSLAGLPDTQYF.

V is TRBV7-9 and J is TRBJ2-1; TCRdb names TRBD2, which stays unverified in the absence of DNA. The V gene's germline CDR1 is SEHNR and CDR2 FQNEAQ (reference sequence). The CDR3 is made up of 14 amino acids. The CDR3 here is CASSATSPRNEQFF.

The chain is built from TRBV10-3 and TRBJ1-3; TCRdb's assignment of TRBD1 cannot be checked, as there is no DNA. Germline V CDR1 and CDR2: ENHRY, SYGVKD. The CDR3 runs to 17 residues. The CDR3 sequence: CAISGATVEVSGNTIYF.

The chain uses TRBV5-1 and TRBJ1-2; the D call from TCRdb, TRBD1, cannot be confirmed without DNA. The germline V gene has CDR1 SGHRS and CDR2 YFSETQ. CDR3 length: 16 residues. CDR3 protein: CASSLVGANDVYGYTF. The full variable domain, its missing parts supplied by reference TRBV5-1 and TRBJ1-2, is KAGVTQTPRYLIKTRGQQVTLSCSPISGHRSVSWYQQTPGQGLQFLFEYFSETQRNKGNFPGRFSGRQFSNSRSEMNVSTLELGDSALYLCASSLVGANDVYGYTFGSGTRLTVV.

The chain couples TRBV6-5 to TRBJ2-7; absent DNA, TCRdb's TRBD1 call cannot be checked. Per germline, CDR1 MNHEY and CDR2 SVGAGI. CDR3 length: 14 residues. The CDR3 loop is CASRPGTGGDEQYF.

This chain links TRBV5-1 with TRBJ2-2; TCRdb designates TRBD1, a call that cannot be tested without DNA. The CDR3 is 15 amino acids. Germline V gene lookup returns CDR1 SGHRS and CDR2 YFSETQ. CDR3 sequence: CASSFWTGDTGELFF.

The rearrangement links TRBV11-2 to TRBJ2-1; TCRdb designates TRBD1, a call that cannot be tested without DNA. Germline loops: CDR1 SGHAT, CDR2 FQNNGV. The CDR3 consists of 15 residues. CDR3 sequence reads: CASSLGGRLGDEQFF. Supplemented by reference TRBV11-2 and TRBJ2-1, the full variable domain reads EAGVAQSPRYKIIEKRQSVAFWCNPISGHATLYWYQQILGQGPKLLIQFQNNGVVDDSQLPKDRFSAERLKGVDSTLKIQPAKLEDSAVYLCASSLGGRLGDEQFFGPGTRLTVL.

CDR3 amino acids: CASSLGWRTSGMRFTDTQYF. The chain employs TRBV12-3 or TRBV12-4 and TRBJ2-3; the TCRdb call, TRBD2, lacks DNA for checking. The CDR3 runs 20 residues.

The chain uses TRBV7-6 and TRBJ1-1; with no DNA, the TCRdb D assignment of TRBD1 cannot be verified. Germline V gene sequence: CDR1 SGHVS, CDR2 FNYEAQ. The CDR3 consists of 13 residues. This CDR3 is CASSPGMNTEAFF.

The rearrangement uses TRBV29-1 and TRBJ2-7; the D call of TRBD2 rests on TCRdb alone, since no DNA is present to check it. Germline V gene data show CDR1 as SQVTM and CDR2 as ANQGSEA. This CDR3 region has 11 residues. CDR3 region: CSARMGGEQYF.

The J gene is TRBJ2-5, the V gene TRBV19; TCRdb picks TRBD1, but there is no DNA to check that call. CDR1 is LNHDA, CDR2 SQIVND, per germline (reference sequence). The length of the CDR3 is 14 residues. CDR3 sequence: CASSDIQVEETQYF.

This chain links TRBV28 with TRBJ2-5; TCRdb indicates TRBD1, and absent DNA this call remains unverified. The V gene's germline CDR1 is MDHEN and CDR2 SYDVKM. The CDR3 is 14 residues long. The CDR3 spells CASGNRGLEETQYF.

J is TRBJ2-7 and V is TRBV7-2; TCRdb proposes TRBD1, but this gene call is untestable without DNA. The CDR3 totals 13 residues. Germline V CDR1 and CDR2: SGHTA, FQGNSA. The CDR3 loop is CASSTGRNYEQYF.